This is a list of T cell receptor beta chains from one sample in a study of sequential checkpoint blockade in melanoma. Using immunoSEQ multiplex PCR, the repertoire was profiled, and TCRdb retains in-frame clones only, with some absent. The sample lists fewer than 5,500 clones; approximately 23% were seen once. The sequences come from tumor tissue (inferred from file names), collected from a patient given nivolumab and ipilimumab in sequence. These TCRs come from a human donor with melanoma. Each CDR3 is given with its conserved first and last residue. The order of the fields is J gene, clone size, V gene, D gene, CDR3 DNA, CDR3 protein. D genes are given only for firm matches. A clone size is listed for some rows: how often the clone was seen (once, few, many), or a class if it is expanded.

TRBJ2-3 | - | TRBV9 | TRBD1 | TGTGCCAGCAGCGTAGCTGGGACAGGGGGGACAGATACGCAGTATTTT | CASSVAGTGGTDTQYF
TRBJ2-1 | many | TRBV11-3 | TRBD2 | TGTGCCAGCAGCCGAAGACTAGCGGGAGGGGGACAAAATGAGCAGTTCTTC | CASSRRLAGGGQNEQFF
TRBJ2-2 | medium-sized | TRBV11-3 | TRBD1 | TGTGCCAGCAGCTTCAGGGACAGTGGATCAGGGGAGCTGTTTTTT | CASSFRDSGSGELFF
TRBJ2-2 | few | TRBV11-3 | TRBD1 | TGTGCCAGCAGCGGACAGGTCTTTGGGCAGACCAACGGGGAGCTGTTTTTT | CASSGQVFGQTNGELFF
TRBJ2-1 | few | TRBV4-1 | - | TGCGCCAGCAGCCAAGATTCGCGCCCCCGGCAGTTCTTC | CASSQDSRPRQFF
TRBJ1-2 | - | TRBV4-1 | TRBD1 | TGCGCCAGCAGCCAAGGGTCGACAGGGGCCTATGGCTACACCTTC | CASSQGSTGAYGYTF
TRBJ1-2 | - | TRBV15 | TRBD1 | TGTGCCACCAGCAGAAATAGACAGGGAATATCTGGCTACACCTTC | CATSRNRQGISGYTF
TRBJ2-7 | - | TRBV7-1 | TRBD1 | TGTGCCAGCAGCATGGACAGGCAGAAGGAGCAGTACTTC | CASSMDRQKEQYF
TRBJ2-7 | - | TRBV28 | - | TGTGCCAGCAGTTTCTTCGAGGTTTTCGGCAAAAACTACGAGCAGTACTTC | CASSFFEVFGKNYEQYF
TRBJ2-7 | - | TRBV25-1 | - | TGTGCCAGCAGTGAATCAGGCCCCCAATACGAGCAGTACTTC | CASSESGPQYEQYF
TRBJ2-1 | few | TRBV28 | TRBD2 | TGTGCCAGCAGTTCTAATGGCGGGGGCTCCTACAATGAGCAGTTCTTC | CASSSNGGGSYNEQFF
TRBJ1-6 | few | TRBV6-1 | - | TGTGCCAGCAGTGAAGGGGTCGGGGGCCTTGGTTCACCCCTCCACTTT | CASSEGVGGLGSPLHF
TRBJ1-3 | - | TRBV30 | - | TGTGCCTGGAGTATTTGGGGGACTGGAAACACCATATATTTT | CAWSIWGTGNTIYF
TRBJ2-6 | - | TRBV5-1 | TRBD1 | TGCGCCAGCAGGACAGGGACAACGGCTGGGGCCAACGTCCTGACTTTC | CASRTGTTAGANVLTF
TRBJ2-1 | few | TRBV28 | TRBD1 | TGTGCCAGCAGACCACAGGGGAGAAGCTACAATGAGCAGTTCTTC | CASRPQGRSYNEQFF
TRBJ1-4 | - | TRBV5-1 | - | TGCGCCAGCAGCTTGACAGGGTCGAATGAAAAACTGTTTTTT | CASSLTGSNEKLFF
TRBJ2-2 | few | TRBV9 | - | TGTGCCAGCAGCGTCAGGACGAACACCGGGGAGCTGTTTTTT | CASSVRTNTGELFF
TRBJ1-4 | few | TRBV18 | - | TGTGCCAGCTCCCGCAACCTGGACCCTGTGACCGAAAAACTGTTTTTT | CASSRNLDPVTEKLFF
TRBJ1-6 | few | TRBV28 | TRBD1 | TGTGCCAGCAGTTTATTGTCAGGGGGGAATTCACCCCTCCACTTT | CASSLLSGGNSPLHF
TRBJ2-1 | - | TRBV5-1 | - | TGCGCCAGCAGCCCAACACGGGGGACCTCGTGGAATGAGCAGTTCTTC | CASSPTRGTSWNEQFF
TRBJ2-5 | medium-sized | TRBV11-3 | TRBD1 | TGTGCCAGCAGCCGAAAAACAGGGGGCCAAGAGACCCAGTACTTC | CASSRKTGGQETQYF
TRBJ2-1 | - | TRBV6-8 | TRBD1 | TGTGCCAGCATTCCGGGACAGGGTTACAATGAGCAGTTCTTC | CASIPGQGYNEQFF
TRBJ1-2 | few | TRBV6-8 | - | TGTGCCAGCAGTTACTCTGACAGCTCAGCTCCTAACTATGGCTACACCTTC | CASSYSDSSAPNYGYTF
TRBJ2-3 | few | TRBV4-1 | - | TGCGCCAGCAGCCAAGCTCCGCAGGATACGCAGTATTTT | CASSQAPQDTQYF
TRBJ2-3 | - | TRBV6-8 | - | TGTGCCAGCAGTCCCGTATTCGCGGATACGCAGTATTTT | CASSPVFADTQYF
TRBJ1-5 | - | TRBV23-1 | - | TGCGCCAGCAGTCCTAACTCCGATAGCAATCAGCCCCAGCATTTT | CASSPNSDSNQPQHF
TRBJ2-5 | few | TRBV2 | TRBD2 | TGTGCCAGCAGTAGCCAGGGAGGGCAAGAGACCCAGTACTTC | CASSSQGGQETQYF
TRBJ1-2 | medium-sized | TRBV28 | - | TGTGCCAGCAGTTTCGGGTTGTACTATGGCTACACCTTC | CASSFGLYYGYTF
TRBJ1-1 | medium-sized | TRBV9 | TRBD1 | TGTGCCAGCAGCGTAGACAACAGGGGGCATACTGAAGCTTTCTTT | CASSVDNRGHTEAFF
TRBJ2-1 | medium-sized | TRBV12-5 | TRBD2 | TGTGCCAGCGCTGGGACTAGCGGGGGGGATGAGCAGTTCTTC | CASAGTSGGDEQFF
TRBJ1-5 | - | TRBV19 | TRBD1 | TGTGCCAGTACCCAGGGGGCGGGACAGCCCCAGCATTTT | CASTQGAGQPQHF